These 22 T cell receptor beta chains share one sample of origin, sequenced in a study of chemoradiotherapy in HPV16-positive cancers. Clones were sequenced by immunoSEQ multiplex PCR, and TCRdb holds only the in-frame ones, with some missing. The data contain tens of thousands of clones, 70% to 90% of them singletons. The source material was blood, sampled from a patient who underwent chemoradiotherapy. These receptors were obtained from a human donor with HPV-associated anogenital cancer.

This chain's CDR3 is CASSPRTSTTDTQYF. The CDR3 region has the DNA TGTGCCAGTAGTCCTCGGACTTCTACCACAGATACGCAGTATTTT. V gene TRBV19 combines with J gene TRBJ2-3; D possibly corresponds to TRBD2 (5 bases). The V end was cut by 5 bases, the J end by 2 bases, with 14 bases between. Germline assignment: CDR1 LNHDA and CDR2 SQIVND (reference sequence). The CDR3 has 15 residues. Full variable domain (outside the CDR3, taken from reference TRBV19 and TRBJ2-3): DGGITQSPKYLFRKEGQNVTLSCEQNLNHDAMYWYRQDPGQGLRLIYYSQIVNDFQKGDIAEGYSVSREKKESFPLTVTSAQKNPTAFYLCASSPRTSTTDTQYFGPGTRLTVL.

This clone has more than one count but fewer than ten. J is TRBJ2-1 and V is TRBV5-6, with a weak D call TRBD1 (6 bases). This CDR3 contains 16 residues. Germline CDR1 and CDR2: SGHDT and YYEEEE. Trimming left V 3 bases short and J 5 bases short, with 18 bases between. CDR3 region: CASSSPGQRPNNEQFF. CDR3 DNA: TGTGCCAGCAGCTCGCCTGGACAGCGACCCAACAATGAGCAGTTCTTC.

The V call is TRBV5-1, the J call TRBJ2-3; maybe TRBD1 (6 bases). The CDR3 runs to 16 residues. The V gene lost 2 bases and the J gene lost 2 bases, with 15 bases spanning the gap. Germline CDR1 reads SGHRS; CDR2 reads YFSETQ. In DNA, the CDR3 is TGCGCCAGCAGCTTAGGACAGCTGGCATCCACAGATACGCAGTATTTT. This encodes CASSLGQLASTDTQYF.

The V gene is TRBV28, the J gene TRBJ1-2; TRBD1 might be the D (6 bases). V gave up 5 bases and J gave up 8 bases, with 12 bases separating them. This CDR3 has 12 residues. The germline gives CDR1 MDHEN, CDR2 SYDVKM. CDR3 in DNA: TGTGCCAGCAGTGGGGGCAGGGTCGGCTACACCTTC. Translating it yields CASSGGRVGYTF.

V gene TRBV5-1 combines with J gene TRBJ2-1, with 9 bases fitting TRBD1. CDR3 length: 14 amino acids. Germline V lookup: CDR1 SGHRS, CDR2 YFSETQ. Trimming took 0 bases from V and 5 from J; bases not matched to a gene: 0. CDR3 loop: CASSLGDRDNEQFF. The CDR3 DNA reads TGCGCCAGCAGCTTGGGGGACAGGGACAATGAGCAGTTCTTC.

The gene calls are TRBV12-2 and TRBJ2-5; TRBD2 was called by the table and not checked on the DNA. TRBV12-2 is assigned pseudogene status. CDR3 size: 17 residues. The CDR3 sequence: CASRLVPASPLQETQYF. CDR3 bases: TGTGCAAGTCGCTTAGTCCCCGCGAGCCCTTTACAAGAGACCCAGTACTTC.

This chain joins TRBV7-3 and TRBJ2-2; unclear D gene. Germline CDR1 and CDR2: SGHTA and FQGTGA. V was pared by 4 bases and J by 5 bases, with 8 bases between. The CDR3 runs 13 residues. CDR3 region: CASSSSSTGELFF. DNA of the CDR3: TGTGCCAGCAGCTCCAGTTCGACCGGGGAGCTGTTTTTT.

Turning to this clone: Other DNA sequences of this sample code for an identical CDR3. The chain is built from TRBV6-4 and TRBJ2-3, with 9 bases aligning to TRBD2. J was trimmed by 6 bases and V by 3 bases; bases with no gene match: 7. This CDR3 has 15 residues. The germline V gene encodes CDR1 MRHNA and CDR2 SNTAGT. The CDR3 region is CASSEGGGAADTQYF. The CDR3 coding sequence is TGTGCCAGCAGTGAAGGCGGGGGGGCGGCGGATACGCAGTATTTT.

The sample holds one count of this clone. CDR3 coding DNA: TGTGCCAGCAGCATAAAGGACAGGGACGGCGAGCAGTACTTC. Translation: CASSIKDRDGEQYF. The rearrangement uses TRBV11-1 and TRBJ2-7, with 8 positions matching TRBD1. With V trimmed by 5 bases and J by 6 bases, 9 bases remained unmatched. Germline V lookup: CDR1 SGHAT, CDR2 FQDESV (reference sequence). CDR3 length: 14 amino acids. The whole variable domain, remainder taken from reference TRBV11-1 and TRBJ2-7, is EAEVAQSPRYKITEKSQAVAFWCDPISGHATLYWYRQILGQGPELLVQFQDESVVDDSQLPKDRFSAERLKGVDSTLKIQPAELGDSAMYLCASSIKDRDGEQYFGPGTRLTVT.

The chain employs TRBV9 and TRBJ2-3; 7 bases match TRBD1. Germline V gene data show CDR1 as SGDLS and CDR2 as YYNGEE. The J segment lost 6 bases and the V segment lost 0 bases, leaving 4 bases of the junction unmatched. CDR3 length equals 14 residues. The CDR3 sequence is CASSVGGTDDTQYF. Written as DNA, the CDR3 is TGTGCCAGCAGCGTAGGGGGGACAGACGATACGCAGTATTTT.

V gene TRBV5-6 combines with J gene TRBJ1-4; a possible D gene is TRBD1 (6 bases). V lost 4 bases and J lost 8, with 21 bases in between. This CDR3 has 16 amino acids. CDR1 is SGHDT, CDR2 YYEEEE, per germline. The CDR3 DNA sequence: TGTGCCAGCAGCGACAACATCAGGCCCAGGGGCGAAAAACTGTTTTTT. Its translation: CASSDNIRPRGEKLFF.

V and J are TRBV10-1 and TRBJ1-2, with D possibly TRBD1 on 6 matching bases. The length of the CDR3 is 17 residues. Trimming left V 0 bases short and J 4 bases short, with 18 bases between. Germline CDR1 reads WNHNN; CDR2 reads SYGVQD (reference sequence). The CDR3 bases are TGCGCCAGCAGTGAGTCGACTCGGGGGCCAGGAGGCTATGGCTACACCTTC. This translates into CASSESTRGPGGYGYTF.

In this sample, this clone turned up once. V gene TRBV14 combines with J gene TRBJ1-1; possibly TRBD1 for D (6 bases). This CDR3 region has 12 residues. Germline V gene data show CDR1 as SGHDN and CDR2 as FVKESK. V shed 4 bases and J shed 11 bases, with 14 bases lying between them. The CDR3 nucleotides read TGTGCCAGCAGCCCGGTACAGGGAACGGCTTTCTTT. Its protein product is CASSPVQGTAFF.

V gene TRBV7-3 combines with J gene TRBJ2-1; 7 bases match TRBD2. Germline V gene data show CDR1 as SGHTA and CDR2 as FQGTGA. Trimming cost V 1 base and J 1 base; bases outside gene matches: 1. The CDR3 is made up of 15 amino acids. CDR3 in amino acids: CASSLNGGSYNEQFF. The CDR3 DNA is TGTGCCAGCAGCTTAAACGGGGGGTCCTACAATGAGCAGTTCTTC.

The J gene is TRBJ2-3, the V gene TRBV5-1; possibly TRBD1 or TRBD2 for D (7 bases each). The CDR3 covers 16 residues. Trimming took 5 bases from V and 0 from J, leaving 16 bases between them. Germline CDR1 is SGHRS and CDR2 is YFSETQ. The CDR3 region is CASSQGGGKSTDTQYF. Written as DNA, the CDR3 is TGCGCCAGCAGTCAGGGGGGGGGAAAGAGCACAGATACGCAGTATTTT.

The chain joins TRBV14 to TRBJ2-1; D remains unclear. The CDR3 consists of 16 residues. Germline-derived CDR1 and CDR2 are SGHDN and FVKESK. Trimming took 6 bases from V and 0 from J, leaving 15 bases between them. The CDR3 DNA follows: TGTGCCAGCAGGCCCGGTTTAAGTAACTCCTACAATGAGCAGTTCTTC. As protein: CASRPGLSNSYNEQFF.

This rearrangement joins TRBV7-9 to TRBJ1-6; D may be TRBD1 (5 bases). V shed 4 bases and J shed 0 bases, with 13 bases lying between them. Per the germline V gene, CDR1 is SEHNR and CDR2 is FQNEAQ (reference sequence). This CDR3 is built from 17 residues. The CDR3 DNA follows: TGTGCCAGCAGCTCGGGACTACAGAGCTCCTATAATTCACCCCTCCACTTT. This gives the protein CASSSGLQSSYNSPLHF.

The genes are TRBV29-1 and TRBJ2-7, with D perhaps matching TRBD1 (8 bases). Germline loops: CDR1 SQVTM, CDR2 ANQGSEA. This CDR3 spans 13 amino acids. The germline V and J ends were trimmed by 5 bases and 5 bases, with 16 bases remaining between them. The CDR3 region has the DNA TGCAGCGTTCAACAGGGGGGGGGTGACGAGCAGTACTTC. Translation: CSVQQGGGDEQYF.

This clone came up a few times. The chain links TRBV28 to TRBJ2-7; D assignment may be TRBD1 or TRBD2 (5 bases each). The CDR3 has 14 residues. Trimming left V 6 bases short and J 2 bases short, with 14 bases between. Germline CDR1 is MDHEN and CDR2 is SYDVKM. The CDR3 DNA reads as TGTGCCAGCAGCTCTCTCCGGGACCCCTACGAGCAGTACTTC. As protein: CASSSLRDPYEQYF.

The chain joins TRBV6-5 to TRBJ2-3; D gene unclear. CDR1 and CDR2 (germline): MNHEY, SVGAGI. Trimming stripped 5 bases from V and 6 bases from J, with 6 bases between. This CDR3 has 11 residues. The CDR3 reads CASSPGDTQYF. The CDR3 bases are TGTGCCAGCAGTCCCGGGGATACGCAGTATTTT.

CDR3 coding DNA: TGTGCCAGCAGCTTAGGGACAGGGAACAATCAGCCCCAGCATTTT. This translates into CASSLGTGNNQPQHF. This sequence joins TRBV7-2 and TRBJ1-5; 8 bases are a match to TRBD1. Losses at the gene ends were 1 base for V and 3 bases for J; bases not matched to a gene: 2. The CDR3 is 15 residues long. CDR1 and CDR2 (germline): SGHTA, FQGNSA.

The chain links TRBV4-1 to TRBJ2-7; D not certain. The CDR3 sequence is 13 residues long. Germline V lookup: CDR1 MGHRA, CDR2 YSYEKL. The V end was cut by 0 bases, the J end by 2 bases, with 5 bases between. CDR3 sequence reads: CASSQDGTYEQYF. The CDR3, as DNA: TGCGCCAGCAGCCAAGATGGCACCTACGAGCAGTACTTC.